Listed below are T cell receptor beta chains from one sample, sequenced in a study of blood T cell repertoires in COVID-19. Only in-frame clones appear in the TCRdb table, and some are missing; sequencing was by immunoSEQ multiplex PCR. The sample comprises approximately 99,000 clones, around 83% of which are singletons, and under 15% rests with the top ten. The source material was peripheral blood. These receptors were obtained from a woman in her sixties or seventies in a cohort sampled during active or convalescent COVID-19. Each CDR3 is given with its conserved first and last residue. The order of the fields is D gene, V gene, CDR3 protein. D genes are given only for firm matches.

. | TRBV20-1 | CSASALTNTGELFF
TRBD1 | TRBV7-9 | CASSWTGGGEQYF
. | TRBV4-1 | CASSQATGPNSPLHF
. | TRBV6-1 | CASSEGGRIEKLFF
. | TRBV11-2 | CASSLQQGNTEAFF
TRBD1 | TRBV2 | CASSLGTGQGRDYGYTF
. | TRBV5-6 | CASSLANEQFF
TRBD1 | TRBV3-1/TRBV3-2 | CASSQDLAGGSDEQFF
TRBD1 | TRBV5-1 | CASSIDRAYNEQFF
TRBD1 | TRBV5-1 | CASSWGDRTTNEKLFF
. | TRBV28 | CASTRRGWEKLFF
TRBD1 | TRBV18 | CASSLTDRAYYGYTF
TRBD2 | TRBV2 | CASSKTSARQETQYF
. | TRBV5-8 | CASSPWTYSPSPYNEQFF
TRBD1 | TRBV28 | CASSLSGTGGTEAFF
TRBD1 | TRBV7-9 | CASSYRSGTGFTGELFF
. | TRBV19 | CASFLPGNTEAFF
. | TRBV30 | CAWRPSWTSGNTIYF
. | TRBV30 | CAWLPSGNEQFF
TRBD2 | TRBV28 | CARIRLAGGRETQYF
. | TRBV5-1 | CASSLDSSYNEQFF
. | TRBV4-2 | CASSSSVRSRGEQFF
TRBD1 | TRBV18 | CASSGQGSIDYGYTF
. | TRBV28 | CASSFLEADTQYF
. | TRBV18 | CASSQEGFSGNTIYF
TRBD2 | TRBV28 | CASRGGAGVNTGELFF
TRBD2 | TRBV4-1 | CASSQERLLAGVQETQYF
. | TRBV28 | CASTSGQSYTF
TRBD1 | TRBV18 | CASSSTGGHQPQHF
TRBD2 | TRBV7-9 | CASSPLGLAGGQETQYF
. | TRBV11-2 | CASSLRQGRVYNEQFF
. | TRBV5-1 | CASSLAPGAEYGYTF
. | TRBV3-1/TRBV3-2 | CASSQGTASNQPQHF
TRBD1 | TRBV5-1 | CASSQDRGFFNEQFF
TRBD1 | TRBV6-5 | CASSTGQGAGGYTF
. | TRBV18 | CASSEQGGIGGYTF
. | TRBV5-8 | CASSYRVGGTQFF
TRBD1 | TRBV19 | CASSPRDRGLGVGETQYF
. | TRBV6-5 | CASRTGLDTDTQYF
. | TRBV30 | CALNRATNEKLFF
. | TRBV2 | CASSETGAQYF
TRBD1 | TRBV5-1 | CASRWGDRGLYEQYF
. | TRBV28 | CASSLFRDFSYNEQFF
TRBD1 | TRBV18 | CASSPGTGGFYGYTF
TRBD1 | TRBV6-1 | CASSVRGTAGQGRNGYTF
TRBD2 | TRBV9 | CASSVGRELSYEQYF
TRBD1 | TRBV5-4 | CASSLANSGGGRGGYTF
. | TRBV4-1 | CASSLSHQTQYF
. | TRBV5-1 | CASSFTGSPNTEAFF
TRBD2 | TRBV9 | CASSGPSGSALETQYF
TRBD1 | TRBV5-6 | CASSAPGQGADTQYF
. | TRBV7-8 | CASSLGGSGGEQFF
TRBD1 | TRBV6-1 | CASSEGTGNTEAFF
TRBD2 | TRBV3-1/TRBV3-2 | CASSHPGDYSEQFF
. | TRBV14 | CASSQGGSYNEQFF
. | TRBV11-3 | CASSPAEHQPQHF
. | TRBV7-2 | CASSLKGARRTEAFF
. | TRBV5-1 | CASSLGADRGDISNQPQHF
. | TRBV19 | CASSIGAGQPQHF